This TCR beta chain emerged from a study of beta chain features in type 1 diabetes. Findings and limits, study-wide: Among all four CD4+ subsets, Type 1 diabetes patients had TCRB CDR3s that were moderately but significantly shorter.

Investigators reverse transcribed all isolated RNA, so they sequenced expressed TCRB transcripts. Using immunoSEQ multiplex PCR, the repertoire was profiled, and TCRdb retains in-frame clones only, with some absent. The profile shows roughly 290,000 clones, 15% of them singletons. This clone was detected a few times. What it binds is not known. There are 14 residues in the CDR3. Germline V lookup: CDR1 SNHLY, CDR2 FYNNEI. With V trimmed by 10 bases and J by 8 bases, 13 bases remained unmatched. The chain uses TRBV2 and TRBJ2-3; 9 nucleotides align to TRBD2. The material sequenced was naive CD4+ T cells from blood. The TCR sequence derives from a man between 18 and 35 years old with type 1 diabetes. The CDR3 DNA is TGTGCCAACCAGTGGGATAGCGGGGGAACTACGCAGTATTTT. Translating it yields CANQWDSGGTTQYF.